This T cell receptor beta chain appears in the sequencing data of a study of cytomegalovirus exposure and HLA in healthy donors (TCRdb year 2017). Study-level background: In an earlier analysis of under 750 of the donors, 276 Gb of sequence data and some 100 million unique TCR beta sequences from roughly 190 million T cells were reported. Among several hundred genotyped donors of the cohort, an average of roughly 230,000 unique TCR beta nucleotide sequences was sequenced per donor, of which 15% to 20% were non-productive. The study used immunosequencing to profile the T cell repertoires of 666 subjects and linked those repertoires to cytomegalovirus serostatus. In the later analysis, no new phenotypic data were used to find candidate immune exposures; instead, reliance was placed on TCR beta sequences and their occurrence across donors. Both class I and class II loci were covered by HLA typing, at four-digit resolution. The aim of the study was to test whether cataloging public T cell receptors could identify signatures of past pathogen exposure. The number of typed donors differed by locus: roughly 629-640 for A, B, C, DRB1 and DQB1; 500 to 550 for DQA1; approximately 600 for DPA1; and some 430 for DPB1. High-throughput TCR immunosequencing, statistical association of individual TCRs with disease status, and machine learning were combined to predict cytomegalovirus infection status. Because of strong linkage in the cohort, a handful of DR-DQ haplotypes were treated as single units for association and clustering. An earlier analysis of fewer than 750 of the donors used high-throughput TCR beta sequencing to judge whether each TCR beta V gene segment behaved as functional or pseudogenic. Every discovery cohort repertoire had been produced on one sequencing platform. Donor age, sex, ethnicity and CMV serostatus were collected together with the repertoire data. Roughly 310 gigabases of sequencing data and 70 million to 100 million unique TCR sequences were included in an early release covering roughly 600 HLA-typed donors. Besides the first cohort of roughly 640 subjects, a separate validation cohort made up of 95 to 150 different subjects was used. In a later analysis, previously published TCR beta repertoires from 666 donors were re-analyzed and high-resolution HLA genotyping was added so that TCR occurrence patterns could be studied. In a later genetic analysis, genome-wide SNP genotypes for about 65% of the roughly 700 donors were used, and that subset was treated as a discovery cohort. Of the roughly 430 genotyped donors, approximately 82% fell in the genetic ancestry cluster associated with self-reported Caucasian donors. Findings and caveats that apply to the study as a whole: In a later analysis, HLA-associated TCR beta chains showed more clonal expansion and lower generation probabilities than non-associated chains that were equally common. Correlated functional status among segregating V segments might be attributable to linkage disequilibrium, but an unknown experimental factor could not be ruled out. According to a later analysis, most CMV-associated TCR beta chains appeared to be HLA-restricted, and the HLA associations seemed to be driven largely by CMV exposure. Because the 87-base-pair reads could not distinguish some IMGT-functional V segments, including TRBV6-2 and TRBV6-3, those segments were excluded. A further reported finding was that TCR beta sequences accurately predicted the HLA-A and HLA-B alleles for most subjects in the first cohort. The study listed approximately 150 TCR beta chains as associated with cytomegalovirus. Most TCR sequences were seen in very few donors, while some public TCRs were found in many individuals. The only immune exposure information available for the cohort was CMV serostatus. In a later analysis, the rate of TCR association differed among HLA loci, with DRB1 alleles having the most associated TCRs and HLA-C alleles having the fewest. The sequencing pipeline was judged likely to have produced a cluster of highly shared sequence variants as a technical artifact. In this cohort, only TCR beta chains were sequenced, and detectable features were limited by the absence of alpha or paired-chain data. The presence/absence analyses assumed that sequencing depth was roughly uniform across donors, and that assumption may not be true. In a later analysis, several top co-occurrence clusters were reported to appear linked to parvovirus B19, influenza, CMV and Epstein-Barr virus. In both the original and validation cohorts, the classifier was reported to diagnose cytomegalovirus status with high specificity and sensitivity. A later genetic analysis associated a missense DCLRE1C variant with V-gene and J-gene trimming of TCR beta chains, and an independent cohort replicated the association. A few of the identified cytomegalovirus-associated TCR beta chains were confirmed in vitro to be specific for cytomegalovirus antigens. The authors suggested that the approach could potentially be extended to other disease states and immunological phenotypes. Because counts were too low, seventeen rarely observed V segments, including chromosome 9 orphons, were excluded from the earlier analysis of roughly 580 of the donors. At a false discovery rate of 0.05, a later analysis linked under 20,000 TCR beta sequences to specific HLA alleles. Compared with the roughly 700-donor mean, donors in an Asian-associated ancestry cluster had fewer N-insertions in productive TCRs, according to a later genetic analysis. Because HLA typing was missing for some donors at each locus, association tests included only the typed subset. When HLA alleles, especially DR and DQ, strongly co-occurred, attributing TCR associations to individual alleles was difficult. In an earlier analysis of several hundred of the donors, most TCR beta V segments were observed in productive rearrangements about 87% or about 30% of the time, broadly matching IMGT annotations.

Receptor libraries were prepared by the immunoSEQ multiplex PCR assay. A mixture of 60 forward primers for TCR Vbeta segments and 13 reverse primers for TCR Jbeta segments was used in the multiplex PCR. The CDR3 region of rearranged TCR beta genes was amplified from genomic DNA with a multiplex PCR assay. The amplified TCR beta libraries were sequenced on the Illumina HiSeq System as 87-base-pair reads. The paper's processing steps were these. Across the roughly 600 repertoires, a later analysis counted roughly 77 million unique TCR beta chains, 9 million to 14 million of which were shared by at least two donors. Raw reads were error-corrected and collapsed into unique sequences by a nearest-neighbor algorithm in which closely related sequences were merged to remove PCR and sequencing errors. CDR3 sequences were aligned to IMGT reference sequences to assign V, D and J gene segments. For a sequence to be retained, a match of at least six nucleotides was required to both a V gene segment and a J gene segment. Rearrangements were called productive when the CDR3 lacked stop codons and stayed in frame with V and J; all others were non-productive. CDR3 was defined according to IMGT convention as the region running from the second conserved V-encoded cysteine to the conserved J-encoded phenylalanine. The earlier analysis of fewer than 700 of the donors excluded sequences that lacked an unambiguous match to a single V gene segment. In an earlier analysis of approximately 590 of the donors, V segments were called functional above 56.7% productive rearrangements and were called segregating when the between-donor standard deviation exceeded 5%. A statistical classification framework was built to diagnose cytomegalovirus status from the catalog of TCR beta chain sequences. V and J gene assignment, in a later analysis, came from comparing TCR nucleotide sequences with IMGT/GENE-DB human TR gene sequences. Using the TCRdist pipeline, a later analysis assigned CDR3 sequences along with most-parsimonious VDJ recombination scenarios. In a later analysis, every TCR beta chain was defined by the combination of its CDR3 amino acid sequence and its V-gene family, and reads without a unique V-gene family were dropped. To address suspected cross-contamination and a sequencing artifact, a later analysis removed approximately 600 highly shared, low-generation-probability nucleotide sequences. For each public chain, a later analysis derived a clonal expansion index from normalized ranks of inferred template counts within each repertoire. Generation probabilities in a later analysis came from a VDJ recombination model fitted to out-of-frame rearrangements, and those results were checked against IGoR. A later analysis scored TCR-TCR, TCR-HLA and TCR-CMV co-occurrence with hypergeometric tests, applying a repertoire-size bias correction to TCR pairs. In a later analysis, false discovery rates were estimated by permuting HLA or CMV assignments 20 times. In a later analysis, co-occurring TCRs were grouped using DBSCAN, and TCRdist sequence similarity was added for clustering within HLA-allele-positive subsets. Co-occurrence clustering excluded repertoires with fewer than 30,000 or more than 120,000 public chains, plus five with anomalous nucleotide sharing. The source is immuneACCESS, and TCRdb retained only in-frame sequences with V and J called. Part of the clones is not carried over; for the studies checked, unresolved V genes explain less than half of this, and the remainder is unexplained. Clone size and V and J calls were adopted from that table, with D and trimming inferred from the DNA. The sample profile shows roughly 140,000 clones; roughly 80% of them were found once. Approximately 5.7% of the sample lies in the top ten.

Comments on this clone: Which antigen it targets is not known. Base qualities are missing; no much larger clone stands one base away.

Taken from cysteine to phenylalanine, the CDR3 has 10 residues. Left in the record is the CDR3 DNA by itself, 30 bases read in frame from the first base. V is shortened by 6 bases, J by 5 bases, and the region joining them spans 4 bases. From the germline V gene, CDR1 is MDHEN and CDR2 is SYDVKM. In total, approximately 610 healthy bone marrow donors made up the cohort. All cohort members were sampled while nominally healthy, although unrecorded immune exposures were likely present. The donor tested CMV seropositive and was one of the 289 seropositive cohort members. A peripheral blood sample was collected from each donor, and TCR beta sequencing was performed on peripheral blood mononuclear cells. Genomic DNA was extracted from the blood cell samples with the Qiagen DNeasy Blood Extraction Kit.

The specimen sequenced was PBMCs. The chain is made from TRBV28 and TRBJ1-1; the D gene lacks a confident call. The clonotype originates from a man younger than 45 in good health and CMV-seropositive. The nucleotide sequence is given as TGTGCCAGCAGCACAACTGAAGCTTTCTTT. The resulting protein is CASSTTEAFF.